Reported below is one T cell receptor beta chain. Deletions cut 1 base from V and 5 bases from J, with 5 bases between. Germline values: CDR1 LGHNA, CDR2 YNFKEQ. This CDR3 region has 12 residues. Employing constant-segment primers, 5'RACE generated TCR alpha and TCR beta cDNA libraries bearing sample barcodes and UMIs. TCRdb re-analysed the 5' RACE reads in MiXCR, keeping a single row per CDR3 protein. The sample consists of over 350,000 distinct CDR3 sequences, approximately 24% of them appearing once. These data are taken from a study of T-cell memory formation after mild COVID-19. At the level of the study: TCR clusters were mostly donor specific.

This chain connects TRBV4-2 to TRBJ1-2, with unresolved D. Material for sequencing was PBMCs or a T cell subset sorted from them (not recorded which). This clonotype was sampled from an adult woman who had mild COVID-19 (a few samples of this study predate the infection). Cell type and time point are not known. The CDR3 bases are TGTGCCAGCAGCCAAGTGGAATATGGCTACACCTTC. Protein sequence: CASSQVEYGYTF.